The present T cell receptor (beta chain) was sequenced within a study of blood T cell repertoires in COVID-19. With 3 bases clipped from V and 4 bases from J, the junction kept 2 bases outside the gene matches. The V gene's germline CDR1 is LNHDA and CDR2 SQIVND (reference sequence). This CDR3 has 15 residues. Only in-frame clones appear in the TCRdb table, and some are missing; sequencing was by immunoSEQ multiplex PCR. Among approximately 250,000 clones, 88% were seen once, and the ten largest hold approximately 10%. Seattle patients were enrolled while actively infected and followed longitudinally.

This chain uses TRBV19 with TRBJ2-1, with 11 bases aligning to TRBD2. The specimen was peripheral blood. This TCR was recovered from a woman in her 70s with COVID-19, enrolled during active disease. The DNA of the CDR3 is TGTGCCAGTAGTATGGGACTAGCGGAATACAATGAGCAGTTCTTC. Translated, it gives CASSMGLAEYNEQFF.